The next 2 T cell receptor beta chains were all read from a single sample in a study of blood T cell repertoires in COVID-19. Method: immunoSEQ multiplex PCR; TCRdb's copy keeps in-frame clones and lacks some. In the table there are 250,000 to 300,000 clones, around four fifths of which are singletons. The sample consisted of peripheral blood. These receptors were taken from a man older than 75 with acute or convalescent COVID-19.

The chain joins TRBV3-1 (or the pseudogene TRBV3-2) to TRBJ1-1, with TRBD1 as a possible D gene (5 bases). The CDR3 totals 13 residues. Looked up from germline, CDR1 is LGHDT and CDR2 is YNNKEL (reference sequence). The ends were cut back, 1 base at V and 5 bases at J, with 8 bases in the middle. CDR3 sequence reads: CASSQVKGTEAFF. The CDR3 DNA sequence: TGTGCCAGCAGCCAAGTGAAGGGGACTGAAGCTTTCTTT.

The rearrangement joins TRBV19 to TRBJ2-1, with 7 bases matching TRBD2. With V trimmed by 3 bases and J by 1 base, 3 bases remained unmatched. CDR3 length: 15 residues. The germline V gene has CDR1 LNHDA and CDR2 SQIVND (reference sequence). The CDR3 nucleotides are TGTGCCAGTAGTATGCTAGCGGAGTCCTACAATGAGCAGTTCTTC. This gives the protein CASSMLAESYNEQFF.